Listed here are 23 T cell receptor beta chains from one sample, sequenced in a study of Ad26.COV2.S vaccination and SARS-CoV-2 variants. Data came from immunoSEQ multiplex PCR; TCRdb stores just in-frame clones and leaves some out. This sample has 400,000 to 450,000 clones, with about 93% found just once. Treatment meaning: some 20 received Ad26.COV2.S at low or high dose, single or two shots; about five received placebo; per-sample allocation not given. The samples date from day 63 after the first vaccine or placebo injection. The material was peripheral blood, obtained in a trial of Ad26.COV2.S vaccine versus placebo. The receptors originated from a person aged 18-65 years who received the Ad26.COV2.S COVID-19 vaccine or a placebo.

The chain couples TRBV5-1 to TRBJ2-5, with D possibly being TRBD1 or TRBD2 (6 bases each). The CDR3 is 14 residues long. In germline, CDR1 is SGHRS, CDR2 YFSETQ. The V and J ends lost 2 bases and 5 bases respectively, with 13 bases between them. The CDR3 loop reads CASSLQGGEETQYF. The CDR3 coding sequence is TGCGCCAGCAGCTTACAGGGAGGTGAGGAGACCCAGTACTTC.

This chain connects TRBV3-1 (or the pseudogene TRBV3-2) to TRBJ1-4; D possibly corresponds to TRBD1 (5 bases). V lost 0 bases to trimming and J lost 7 bases, with 12 bases between them. The CDR3 covers 15 residues. Germline-derived CDR1 and CDR2 are LGHDT and YNNKEL (reference sequence). CDR3: CASSQDSGRSEKLFF. For the CDR3, the DNA is TGTGCCAGCAGCCAAGACTCGGGACGTTCTGAAAAACTGTTTTTT.

The chain joins TRBV6-5 to TRBJ1-1, with D unclear. The germline V gene encodes CDR1 MNHEY and CDR2 SVGAGI. CDR3 length: 15 amino acids. V was shortened by 8 bases and J by 4 bases, with 20 bases between the two germline ends. CDR3 sequence (DNA): TGTGCCAGCTGCCGGGAGGTGGGCAGGTTCACTGAAGCTTTCTTT. It codes for CASCREVGRFTEAFF.

The chain combines TRBV11-1 with TRBJ2-7; D unclear. Germline V CDR1 and CDR2: SGHAT, FQDESV (reference sequence). The germline V and J ends were trimmed by 3 bases and 1 base, with 13 bases remaining between them. The CDR3 covers 15 residues. CDR3 sequence reads: CASSFGPTNSYEQYF. The CDR3 DNA sequence: TGTGCCAGCAGCTTCGGCCCGACAAATTCCTACGAGCAGTACTTC.

This clone was seen only once. The chain couples TRBV7-9 to TRBJ2-1, with 9 nucleotides matching TRBD1. The CDR3 consists of 17 residues. Trimming removed 5 bases from V and 1 base from J; junction bases left unmatched: 9. Germline lookup yields CDR1 SEHNR and CDR2 FQNEAQ (reference sequence). As DNA, the CDR3 is TGTGCCAGCAGCCCAGAAATGGACAGGGGATCCTACAATGAGCAGTTCTTC. This encodes CASSPEMDRGSYNEQFF.

This clone was found once. The CDR3 region is CASSQDRGTGLVFF. The DNA of the CDR3 is TGTGCCAGCAGCCAAGATAGGGGTACAGGGTTAGTTTTCTTT. The rearrangement joins TRBV3-1 (or the pseudogene TRBV3-2) to TRBJ1-1; possible D gene TRBD1, 6 bases. V lost 0 bases to trimming and J lost 13 bases, with 18 bases between them. The CDR3 has 14 residues. Germline CDR1 reads LGHDT; CDR2 reads YNNKEL (reference sequence).

This clone was recorded once. The rearrangement uses TRBV5-1 and TRBJ2-7; TRBD1 is a possible D gene (5 bases). V lost 3 bases to trimming and J lost 0 bases, with 7 bases between them. Looked up from germline, CDR1 is SGHRS and CDR2 is YFSETQ. The CDR3 length is 13 residues. CDR3 nucleotides: TGCGCCAGCAGCTCCGACAGCTCCTACGAGCAGTACTTC. Translation: CASSSDSSYEQYF.

This clone was seen once. This chain uses TRBV11-2 with TRBJ2-7; TRBD2 agrees at 12 bases. CDR1 and CDR2 (germline): SGHAT, FQNNGV. The CDR3 spans 14 residues. The ends lost 7 bases at V and 3 bases at J; junction bases unmatched: 4. CDR3 bases: TGTGCCAGCACCCCGGGACTAGCGGGCTACGAGCAGTACTTC. Its translation is CASTPGLAGYEQYF.

The chain joins TRBV29-1 to TRBJ1-1, with D possibly being TRBD1 (6 bases). The CDR3 has 14 residues. CDR1 is SQVTM and CDR2 is ANQGSEA in the germline V gene. The V and J ends lost 4 bases and 0 bases respectively, with 12 bases between them. CDR3 loop: CSVGLDRLNTEAFF. CDR3 in DNA: TGCAGCGTTGGCTTGGACAGATTGAACACTGAAGCTTTCTTT.

This clone is a singleton in its sample. The chain couples TRBV7-2 to TRBJ2-7; D may be TRBD2 (6 bases). Per the germline V gene, CDR1 is SGHTA and CDR2 is FQGNSA. This CDR3 contains 13 residues. V was cut by 4 bases and J by 7 bases, with 14 bases left in between. DNA of the CDR3: TGTGCCAGCAGCTCTAGACTAGATTGGGAGCAGTACTTC. Translation: CASSSRLDWEQYF.

V and J are TRBV7-2 and TRBJ2-1; D is tentatively TRBD1 or TRBD2 (7 bases each). Germline CDR1 reads SGHTA; CDR2 reads FQGNSA. Deletions cut 6 bases from V and 7 bases from J, with 22 bases between. This CDR3 region has 16 residues. The CDR3 loop is CASRDRRQGGFNEQFF. Written as DNA, the CDR3 is TGTGCCAGCAGGGATCGGAGGCAGGGGGGGTTTAATGAGCAGTTCTTC.

The chain couples TRBV9 to TRBJ1-1; tentatively, D is TRBD1 (6 bases). This CDR3 contains 16 residues. Trimming took 0 bases from V and 8 from J, leaving 20 bases between them. Germline CDR1 SGDLS, CDR2 YYNGEE. The DNA for the CDR3 is TGTGCCAGCAGCGTAGGGGCGGGGGCCGGACCTGGGGAAGCTTTCTTT. Its translation is CASSVGAGAGPGEAFF. Full variable domain (missing parts from reference TRBV9 and TRBJ1-1): DSGVTQTPKHLITATGQRVTLRCSPRSGDLSVYWYQQSLDQGLQFLIQYYNGEERAKGNILERFSAQQFPDLHSELNLSSLELGDSALYFCASSVGAGAGPGEAFFGQGTRLTVV.

V is TRBV6-2 or TRBV6-3 and J is TRBJ1-5; D is undetermined. The CDR3 covers 16 residues. V was cut by 2 bases and J by 3 bases, with 14 bases left in between. Germline V gives CDR1 MNHEY, CDR2 SVGEGT. CDR3 loop: CASSYGGSPTNQPQHF. The CDR3 DNA follows: TGTGCCAGCAGTTACGGCGGCAGCCCTACCAATCAGCCCCAGCATTTT.

This sequence joins TRBV7-9 and TRBJ1-1, with D tentatively TRBD1 (5 bases). CDR1 is SEHNR, CDR2 FQNEAQ, per germline (reference sequence). The CDR3 extends over 12 amino acids. Trimming stripped 5 bases from V and 8 bases from J, with 12 bases between. CDR3 coding DNA: TGTGCCAGCAGCCAATCGGACATCGAAGCTTTCTTT. Protein: CASSQSDIEAFF.

The CDR3 bases are TGCGCCAGCAGCCAAGATCCAACCTACGAGCAGTACTTC. It is translated as CASSQDPTYEQYF. The rearrangement joins TRBV4-1 to TRBJ2-7; D unresolved. Germline CDR1 reads MGHRA; CDR2 reads YSYEKL. Trimming shortened V by 0 bases and J by 2 bases, and 5 bases separated the two germline ends. The CDR3 sequence is 13 residues long.

The rearrangement joins TRBV4-1 to TRBJ2-1; 7 bases map to TRBD2. CDR1 and CDR2 from the germline V gene are MGHRA and YSYEKL. V shed 6 bases, J shed 6 bases, and the junction held 8 bases outside the gene matches. This CDR3 has 14 amino acids. CDR3 protein: CASRGLAVPNEQFF. For the CDR3, the DNA is TGCGCCAGCAGAGGGCTAGCGGTTCCCAATGAGCAGTTCTTC.

This clone was observed a single time. The V and J genes are TRBV15 and TRBJ2-5, with TRBD2 identical over 8 bases. Germline lookup yields CDR1 LNHNV and CDR2 YYDKDF (reference sequence). The CDR3 extends over 15 amino acids. With V trimmed by 0 bases and J by 4 bases, 4 bases remained unmatched. The CDR3 here is CATSRDRAGGETQYF. Here the CDR3 DNA reads TGTGCCACCAGCAGAGATCGGGCGGGAGGAGAGACCCAGTACTTC. The full variable domain, rest sourced from reference TRBV15 and TRBJ2-5, is DAMVIQNPRYQVTQFGKPVTLSCSQTLNHNVMYWYQQKSSQAPKLLFHYYDKDFNNEADTPDNFQSRRPNTSFCFLDIRSPGLGDTAMYLCATSRDRAGGETQYFGPGTRLLVL.

The genes are TRBV6-2 or TRBV6-3 and TRBJ2-7; possible D gene TRBD1, 6 bases. The CDR3 totals 14 residues. V lost 5 bases to trimming and J lost 3 bases, with 14 bases between them. Germline CDR1 is MNHEY and CDR2 is SVGEGT. CDR3 sequence: CASSTWDIDYEQYF. CDR3 nucleotide sequence: TGTGCCAGCAGTACATGGGACATCGACTACGAGCAGTACTTC.

This chain connects TRBV4-3 to TRBJ2-3; D uncertain. The V gene lost 2 bases and the J gene lost 6 bases, with 18 bases spanning the gap. Germline loops: CDR1 LGHNA, CDR2 YSLEER. This CDR3 has 16 residues. DNA for the CDR3: TGCGCCAGCAGCCAAACCCTTTCTAACCCCGTGGATACGCAGTATTTT. Translating it yields CASSQTLSNPVDTQYF.

The chain is built from TRBV10-3 and TRBJ2-3; 7 nucleotides agree with TRBD2. The CDR3 spans 15 residues. The J segment lost 2 bases and the V segment lost 6 bases, leaving 8 bases of the junction unmatched. Germline V CDR1 and CDR2: ENHRY, SYGVKD. The CDR3 loop reads CAIRGDLAATDTQYF. In nucleotides, the CDR3 is TGTGCCATCAGAGGGGATCTAGCGGCCACAGATACGCAGTATTTT.

V gene TRBV6-5 combines with J gene TRBJ1-5; 8 nucleotides line up with TRBD1. Trimming at V came to 6 bases and at J to 4 bases, leaving 5 bases not matched to a gene. This CDR3 region has 14 residues. The germline V gene has CDR1 MNHEY and CDR2 SVGAGI. CDR3 in amino acids: CASSLGQENQPQHF. In DNA form, the CDR3 reads TGTGCCAGCAGCTTGGGACAGGAAAATCAGCCCCAGCATTTT.

V is TRBV6-2 or TRBV6-3 and J is TRBJ2-7, with 7 positions matching TRBD2. The CDR3 has 15 residues. CDR1 and CDR2 (germline): MNHEY, SVGEGT. Unmatched junction bases numbered 5, after V lost 2 bases and J lost 1 base. The CDR3 nucleotides are TGTGCCAGCAGTTACCGGCTAGCGGCGTCCTACGAGCAGTACTTC. Its translation: CASSYRLAASYEQYF.

This chain uses TRBV30 with TRBJ1-1, with D possibly being TRBD1 (5 bases). Germline V gene lookup returns CDR1 GTSNPN and CDR2 SVGIG (reference sequence). Trimming left V 0 bases short and J 11 bases short, with 13 bases between. This CDR3 comprises 12 residues. The CDR3, as DNA: TGTGCCTGGAGTGTCGGCGGACCAGGGGCTTTCTTT. Its protein product is CAWSVGGPGAFF.